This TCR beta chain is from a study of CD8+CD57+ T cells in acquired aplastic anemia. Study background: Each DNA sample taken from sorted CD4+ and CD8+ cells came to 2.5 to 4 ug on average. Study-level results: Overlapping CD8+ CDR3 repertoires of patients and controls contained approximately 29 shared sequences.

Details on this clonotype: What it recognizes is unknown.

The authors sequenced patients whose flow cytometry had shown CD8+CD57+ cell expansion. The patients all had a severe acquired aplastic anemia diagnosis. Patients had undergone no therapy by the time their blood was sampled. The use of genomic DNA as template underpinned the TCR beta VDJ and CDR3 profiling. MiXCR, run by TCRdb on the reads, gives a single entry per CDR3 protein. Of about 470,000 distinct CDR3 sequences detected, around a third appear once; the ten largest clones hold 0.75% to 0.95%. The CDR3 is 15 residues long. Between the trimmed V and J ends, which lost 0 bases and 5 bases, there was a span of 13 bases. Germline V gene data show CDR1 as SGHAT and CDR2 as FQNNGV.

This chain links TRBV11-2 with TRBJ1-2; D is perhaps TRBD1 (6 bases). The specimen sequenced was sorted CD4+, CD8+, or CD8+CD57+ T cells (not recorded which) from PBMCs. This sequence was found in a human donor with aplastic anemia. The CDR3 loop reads CASSLDLQGWYGYTF. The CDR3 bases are TGTGCCAGCAGCTTAGATCTTCAGGGGTGGTATGGCTACACCTTC.